This TCR beta chain was found in a study of cytomegalovirus exposure and HLA in healthy donors. With 60 Vbeta and 13 Jbeta primers, the PCR was carried out. In the original workflow: Counted up in a later analysis, unique TCR beta chains came to approximately 77 million, with around 11 million shared. Libraries were prepared by immunoSEQ multiplex PCR; TCRdb keeps only in-frame clonotypes and omits some of them. That table furnishes V, J and clone size, whereas the DNA furnished D and trimming. The sample table sets out 150,000 or so clones. The CDR3 has 10 residues. Trimming cost V 5 bases and J 8 bases, with 3 bases left between them. The germline gives CDR1 MDHEN, CDR2 SYDVKM.

This clonotype was sampled from a woman aged 50 to 60 in good health and CMV-seronegative. Sequences were obtained from PBMCs. The genes are TRBV28 and TRBJ1-4; D uncertain. The CDR3 DNA reads TGTGCCAGCAGTCGGGAAAAACTGTTTTTT. Translation gives CASSREKLFF.